This entry features one T cell receptor (beta chain) sequence. The antigen is undetermined. These data belong to a study of CD8 T cells in Susac syndrome. The RNA input was roughly 0.45 to 1 ug, and it was reverse transcribed with random hexamers. An immunoSEQ multiplex PCR amplified TCR beta CDR3 over 54 Vbeta and 13 Jbeta. Each CDR3 protein gets one entry after TCRdb re-called the immunoSEQ multiplex PCR reads with MiXCR. Here the sample spans about 80,000 distinct CDR3 sequences, about 91% being singletons. Germline CDR1 is SEHNR and CDR2 is FQNEAQ (reference sequence). The CDR3 has 15 amino acids. The V and J ends lost 5 bases and 2 bases respectively, with 15 bases between them. Study-wide results and limits: In its TCR sequencing and HLA analysis, the study acknowledged that the number of individuals was relatively small.

The multiple sclerosis control group was made up of treatment-naive patients with stable or active relapsing-remitting disease. Sequencing was carried out using CD8+ T cells from PBMCs. The receptor was isolated from a human donor with multiple sclerosis. J is TRBJ2-5 and V is TRBV7-9; D gene unclear. The CDR3 is CASSPLDRSQETQYF. In DNA, the CDR3 is TGTGCCAGCAGCCCCCTGGACCGCAGTCAAGAGACCCAGTACTTC.